This T cell receptor beta chain stems from a study of T cell changes during pregnancy in multiple sclerosis. This table comes from immunoSEQ multiplex PCR, and its TCRdb copy is limited to in-frame clones, with some not included. This sample has approximately 110,000 clones; approximately 90% occur once, and the top ten carry less than 4%. Sample: peripheral blood, taken after pregnancy. This TCR came from a female donor with multiple sclerosis, enrolled in a pregnancy study.

This chain's CDR3 is CASSKGGFQETQYF. For the CDR3, the DNA is TGTGCCAGCAGCAAAGGGGGATTCCAAGAGACCCAGTACTTC. The rearrangement uses TRBV7-3 and TRBJ2-5, with D maybe TRBD1 (6 bases). Germline V gene lookup returns CDR1 SGHTA and CDR2 FQGTGA. The CDR3 contains 14 residues. The V end lost 5 bases, the J end lost 1 base, and 11 bases lay between the germline ends.